The clone carrying this T cell receptor beta chain was found a few times. Germline V gene data show CDR1 as SNHLY and CDR2 as FYNNEI. This CDR3 comprises 17 residues. Trimming left V 0 bases short and J 0 bases short, with 14 bases between. This record comes from a study of T-cell memory formation after mild COVID-19. MiXCR was run by TCRdb on the 5' RACE reads, yielding one entry per CDR3 protein. This sample carries some 300,000 distinct CDR3 sequences, more than 20% of them seen once, and the ten largest clones take around 20%. What was sequenced was PBMCs or a T cell subset sorted from them (not recorded which). The chain links TRBV2 to TRBJ1-2; D is perhaps TRBD1 (5 bases). The source is a man between 18 and 35 years old who had mild COVID-19 (a few samples of this study predate the infection). Cell type and time point are not known. In DNA form, the CDR3 reads TGTGCCAGCAGTGAAGCGCCCCTCCGGGGGACTAACTATGGCTACACCTTC. Its translation: CASSEAPLRGTNYGYTF.